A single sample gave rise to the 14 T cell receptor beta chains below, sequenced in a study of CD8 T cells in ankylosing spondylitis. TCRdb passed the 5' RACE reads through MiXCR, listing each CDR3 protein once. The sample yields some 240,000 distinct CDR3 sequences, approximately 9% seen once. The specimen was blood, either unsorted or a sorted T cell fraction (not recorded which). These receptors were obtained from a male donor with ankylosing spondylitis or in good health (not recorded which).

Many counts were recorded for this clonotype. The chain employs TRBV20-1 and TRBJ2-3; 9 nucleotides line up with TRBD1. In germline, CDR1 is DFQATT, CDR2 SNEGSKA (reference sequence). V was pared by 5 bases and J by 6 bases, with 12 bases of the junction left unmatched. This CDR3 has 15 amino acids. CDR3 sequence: CSAGDRDTIGDTQYF. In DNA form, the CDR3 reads TGCAGTGCTGGGGACAGGGACACAATTGGGGATACGCAGTATTTT.

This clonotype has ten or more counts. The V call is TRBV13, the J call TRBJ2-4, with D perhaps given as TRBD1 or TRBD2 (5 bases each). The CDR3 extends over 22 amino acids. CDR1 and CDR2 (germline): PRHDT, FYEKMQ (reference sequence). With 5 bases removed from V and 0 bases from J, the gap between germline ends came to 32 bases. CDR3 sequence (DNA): TGTGCCAGCAGCCCGGGACCCAAGGTATCGGACAAAGACGCACTAGCCAAAAACATTCAGTACTTC. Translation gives CASSPGPKVSDKDALAKNIQYF.

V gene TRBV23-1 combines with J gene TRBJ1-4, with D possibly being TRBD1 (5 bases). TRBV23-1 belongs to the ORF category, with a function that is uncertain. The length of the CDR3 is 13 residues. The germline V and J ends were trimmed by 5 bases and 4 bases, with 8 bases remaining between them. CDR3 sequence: CASSLTVNEKLFF. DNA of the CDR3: TGCGCCAGCAGTTTGACAGTTAATGAAAAACTGTTTTTT.

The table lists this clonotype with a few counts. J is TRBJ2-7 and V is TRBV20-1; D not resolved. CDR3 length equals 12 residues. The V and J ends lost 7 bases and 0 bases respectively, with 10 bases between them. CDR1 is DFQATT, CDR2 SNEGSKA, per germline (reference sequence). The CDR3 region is CSVSGSSYEQYF. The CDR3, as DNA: TGCAGTGTGTCGGGCAGCTCCTACGAGCAGTACTTC.

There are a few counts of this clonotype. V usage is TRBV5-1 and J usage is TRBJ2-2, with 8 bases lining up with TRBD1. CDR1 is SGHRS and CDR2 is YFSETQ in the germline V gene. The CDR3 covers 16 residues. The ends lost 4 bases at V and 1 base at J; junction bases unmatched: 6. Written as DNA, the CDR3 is TGCGCCAGCAGCATCGGGGACAGGCAGAACACCGGGGAGCTGTTTTTT. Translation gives CASSIGDRQNTGELFF.

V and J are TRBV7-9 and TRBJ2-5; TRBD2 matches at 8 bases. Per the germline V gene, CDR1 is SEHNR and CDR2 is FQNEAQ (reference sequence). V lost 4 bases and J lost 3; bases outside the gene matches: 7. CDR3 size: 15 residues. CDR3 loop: CASSWLGSGKETQYF. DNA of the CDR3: TGTGCCAGCAGCTGGCTGGGTAGCGGGAAAGAGACCCAGTACTTC. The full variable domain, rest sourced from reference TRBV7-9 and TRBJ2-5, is DTGVSQNPRHKITKRGQNVTFRCDPISEHNRLYWYRQTLGQGPEFLTYFQNEAQLEKSRLLSDRFSAERPKGSFSTLEIQRTEQGDSAMYLCASSWLGSGKETQYFGPGTRLLVL.

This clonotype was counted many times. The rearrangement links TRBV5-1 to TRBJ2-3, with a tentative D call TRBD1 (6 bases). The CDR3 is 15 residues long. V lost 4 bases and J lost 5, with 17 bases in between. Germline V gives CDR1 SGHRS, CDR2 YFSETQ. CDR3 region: CASSLQGTLGDTQYF. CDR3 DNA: TGCGCCAGCAGCCTGCAGGGGACGTTAGGAGATACGCAGTATTTT.

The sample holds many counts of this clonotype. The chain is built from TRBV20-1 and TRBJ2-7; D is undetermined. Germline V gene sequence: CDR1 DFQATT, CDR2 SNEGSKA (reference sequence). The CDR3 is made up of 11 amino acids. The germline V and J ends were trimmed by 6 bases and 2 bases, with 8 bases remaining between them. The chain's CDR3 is CSARAAYEQYF. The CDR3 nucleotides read TGCAGTGCCCGGGCGGCCTACGAGCAGTACTTC.

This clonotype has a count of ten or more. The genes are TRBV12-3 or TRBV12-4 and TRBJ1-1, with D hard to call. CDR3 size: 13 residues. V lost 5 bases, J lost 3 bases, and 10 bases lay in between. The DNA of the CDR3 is TGTGCCAGCAGTCCCTTCGTGGACACTGAAGCTTTCTTT. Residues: CASSPFVDTEAFF.

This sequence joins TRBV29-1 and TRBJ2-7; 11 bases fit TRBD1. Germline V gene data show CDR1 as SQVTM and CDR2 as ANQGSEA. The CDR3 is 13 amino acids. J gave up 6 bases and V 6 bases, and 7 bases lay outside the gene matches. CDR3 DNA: TGCAGCGTCCCGGGACAGGGGGTATCCGAGCAGTACTTC. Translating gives CSVPGQGVSEQYF.

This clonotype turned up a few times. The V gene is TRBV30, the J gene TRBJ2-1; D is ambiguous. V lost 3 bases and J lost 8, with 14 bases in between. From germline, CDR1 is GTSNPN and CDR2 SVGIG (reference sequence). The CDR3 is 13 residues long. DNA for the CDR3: TGTGCCTGGAGCCCCCGTATCGTTTATGAGCAGTTCTTC. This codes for CAWSPRIVYEQFF.

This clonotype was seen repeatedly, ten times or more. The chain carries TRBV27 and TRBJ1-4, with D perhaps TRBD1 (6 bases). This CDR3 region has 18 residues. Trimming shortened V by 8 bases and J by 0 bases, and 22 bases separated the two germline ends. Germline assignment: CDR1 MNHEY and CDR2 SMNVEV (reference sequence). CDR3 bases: TGTGCCAGCGCACCTTTCACAGGGACAAAGGCAACTAATGAAAAACTGTTTTTT. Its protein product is CASAPFTGTKATNEKLFF.

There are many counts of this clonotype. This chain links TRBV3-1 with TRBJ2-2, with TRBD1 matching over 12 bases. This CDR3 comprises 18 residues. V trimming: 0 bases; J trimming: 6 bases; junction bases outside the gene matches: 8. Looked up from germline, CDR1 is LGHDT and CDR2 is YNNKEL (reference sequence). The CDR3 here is CASSQDYPGTGGPGELFF. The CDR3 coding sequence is TGTGCCAGCAGCCAAGATTACCCCGGGACAGGGGGCCCCGGGGAGCTGTTTTTT.

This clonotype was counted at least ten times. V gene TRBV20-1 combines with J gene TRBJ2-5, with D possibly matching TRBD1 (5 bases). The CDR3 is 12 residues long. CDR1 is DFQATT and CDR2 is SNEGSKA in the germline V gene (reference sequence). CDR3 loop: CRPDKGRETQYF. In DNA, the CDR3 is TGCCGCCCGGACAAGGGAAGAGAGACCCAGTACTTC.